Given below is one T cell receptor (beta chain) in context. What antigen it recognizes has not been identified. No base qualities exist here, and no much larger clone lies one base off it. Relative to germline, V is missing 6 bases and J is missing 6 bases, with 13 bases of the junction outside any gene match. From its cysteine to its phenylalanine, the CDR3 spans 15 amino acids. Of all the DNA, just the CDR3 is kept, 45 bases in frame from base 1. CDR1 MDHEN and CDR2 SYDVKM are derived from the germline V gene. Library creation used the immunoSEQ multiplex PCR assay. Entries here come from immuneACCESS through TCRdb and include only in-frame sequences with V and J called. Some clones fail to appear in such tables; in the studies checked, an unresolved V gene covers under half of the shortfall, and the cause of the remainder is unknown. This sample comprises roughly 50,000 clones, around 97% of them detected only once. Of the sample, around 1.9% is held by the ten largest clones.

This entry is derived from a study of control samples from healthy donors and cancer patients (dated by TCRdb to about 2020). The chain employs TRBV28 and TRBJ2-7; TRBD2 lines up with 8 middle nucleotides. Sequenced: blood. The sequence was obtained from a woman in her twenties or thirties in good health. Here is the DNA: TGTGCCAGCAGCTCACTCACCCGGGAGGGTGGCGAGCAGTACTTC. Its coded protein is CASSSLTREGGEQYF.